The T cell receptor beta chain under discussion was sequenced for a study of blood T cell repertoires in COVID-19. Only in-frame clones appear in the TCRdb table, and some are missing; sequencing was by immunoSEQ multiplex PCR. Among about 350,000 clones listed, about 88% were seen once. Specimen: PBMCs or T cells enriched from blood (not recorded which). The sequence derives from a woman aged 25 to 45 who had recovered from COVID-19.

CDR3 amino acids: CASSTDYYQETQYF. The CDR3, as DNA: TGTGCCAGCAGCACGGACTATTACCAAGAGACCCAGTACTTC. The chain uses TRBV6-5 and TRBJ2-5; weak D call: TRBD2 (6 bases). CDR3 length equals 14 residues. Germline CDR1 and CDR2: MNHEY and SVGAGI. Trimming left V 6 bases short and J 0 bases short, with 11 bases between.